A selection of T cell receptor beta chains follows, all from one sample in a study of shared clonotypes between healthy human individuals. TCRdb's copy holds only in-frame clones and misses some; the assay was immunoSEQ multiplex PCR. The sample lists some 1 million clones, about 80% occurring once. Source material: memory CD4+ T cells sorted from blood. The receptors shown here come from a man in his late teens or twenties in good health. The CDR3 runs from the conserved cysteine through the conserved F or W. A D gene is named only where the DNA matches it firmly. A clone size is listed for some rows: how often the clone was seen (once, few, many), or a class if it is expanded.

. | TRBJ1-1 | TRBV7-2 | many | TGTGCCAGCAGCTTAGAGTGGTGGGGACCTGAGGGCACTGAAGCTTTCTTT | CASSLEWWGPEGTEAFF
TRBD1 | TRBJ2-7 | TRBV2 | . | TGTGCCAGCAGCGGGACAGGGGTCGAGCAGTACTTC | CASSGTGVEQYF
. | TRBJ1-5 | TRBV28 | many | TGTGCCAGCAGTTTTGGGGGGCATGGACAGCCCCAGCATTTT | CASSFGGHGQPQHF
. | TRBJ1-5 | TRBV18 | . | TGTGCCAGCTCACCCAGCGGGGGCGGCAATCAGCCCCAGCATTTT | CASSPSGGGNQPQHF
. | TRBJ1-1 | TRBV29-1 | few | TGCAGCGTTGCCGCCCGCCTGAACACTGAAGCTTTCTTT | CSVAARLNTEAFF
TRBD2 | TRBJ2-1 | TRBV11-2 | . | TGTGCCAGCAGCTTAGCGGGAGGGCGGCCGTTCTTC | CASSLAGGRPFF
. | TRBJ2-7 | TRBV6-4 | once | TGTGCCAGCAGTGGAGGGGACGAGCAGTACTTC | CASSGGDEQYF
. | TRBJ1-4 | TRBV28 | . | TGTGCCAGCAGTTTATTATGGGGGTCTCTTGAAAAACTGTTTTTT | CASSLLWGSLEKLFF
. | TRBJ2-7 | TRBV2 | many | TGTGCCAGCACCCCGAGACAGCAAGCCTCCTACGAGCAGTACTTC | CASTPRQQASYEQYF
TRBD2 | TRBJ2-5 | TRBV19 | few | TGTGCCAGTAGTATCGGGACTAGCGGCCCCAACCAAGAGACCCAGTACTTC | CASSIGTSGPNQETQYF
. | TRBJ1-1 | TRBV7-3 | . | TGTGCCAGCAGCACGGGGGGGAACACTGAAGCTTTCTTT | CASSTGGNTEAFF
. | TRBJ1-5 | TRBV4-1 | . | TGCGCCAGCAGCCAAGAAGCAGGGTCGAAGGATCAGCCCCAGCATTTT | CASSQEAGSKDQPQHF
TRBD1 | TRBJ1-1 | TRBV5-1 | . | TGCGCCAGCAGCGGGGACAGGGGGCGCGGTGAAGCTTTCTTT | CASSGDRGRGEAFF
. | TRBJ1-3 | TRBV11-2 | . | TGTGCCAGCAGCTTCGCTGTAGGAAACACCATATATTTT | CASSFAVGNTIYF
. | TRBJ1-2 | TRBV5-4 | . | TGTGCCACCAGCTGGGGGGCATCCCCTAACTATGGCTACACCTTC | CATSWGASPNYGYTF
TRBD1 | TRBJ2-3 | TRBV9 | . | TGTGCCAGCAGCGTAGAAGGGGGACAGGGGTGGGATACGCAGTATTTT | CASSVEGGQGWDTQYF
. | TRBJ1-3 | TRBV6-4 | . | TGTGCCAGCAGCGTCGACGGGAGCTCTGGAAACACCATATATTTT | CASSVDGSSGNTIYF
. | TRBJ2-2 | TRBV6-6 | once | TGTGCCAGCAGTTGGGGCGGTGTCGGGGAGCTGTTTTTT | CASSWGGVGELFF
. | TRBJ1-6 | TRBV19 | . | TGTGCCAGTAGTATTAAGTGGAACTCACCCCTCCACTTT | CASSIKWNSPLHF
TRBD2 | TRBJ2-1 | TRBV11-2 | . | TGTGCCAGCAGCTTAGCCGGGGCGGGACTAGCGGGCTCAGGGCAGTTCTTC | CASSLAGAGLAGSGQFF
TRBD1 | TRBJ2-1 | TRBV11-2 | once | TGTGCCAGCAGCGATGGACAGGGGACATACAATGAGCAGTTCTTC | CASSDGQGTYNEQFF
. | TRBJ2-7 | TRBV7-9 | . | TGTGCCAGCAGCTCCCTAGGTTACGAGCAGTACTTC | CASSSLGYEQYF
. | TRBJ1-2 | TRBV6-5 | . | TGTGCCAGCAGTTACCGAACTCACAGGGATGGCTACACCTTC | CASSYRTHRDGYTF
. | TRBJ1-2 | TRBV27 | . | TGTGCCAGCAGTTTCTCTCAGGGGCGTATTGGCTACACCTTC | CASSFSQGRIGYTF
TRBD1 | TRBJ2-7 | TRBV28 | . | TGTGCCAGCAGTCCCCGACAGGGTTGGCAGTACTTC | CASSPRQGWQYF
TRBD1 | TRBJ1-5 | TRBV10-3 | . | TGTGCCATCAGTGAAAGACAGGGGGATCAGCCCCAGCATTTT | CAISERQGDQPQHF
TRBD1 | TRBJ1-1 | TRBV30 | . | TGTGCCTGGAGTGCCCTTACAGGGGGCGGTAGCACTGAAGCTTTCTTT | CAWSALTGGGSTEAFF
TRBD2 | TRBJ2-3 | TRBV18 | once | TGTGCCAGCTCACCGACTAGCGGGACTAGCACAGATACGCAGTATTTT | CASSPTSGTSTDTQYF
TRBD1 | TRBJ1-3 | TRBV9 | . | TGTGCCAGCAGCACCAGAGTCGGGACAGGGGGCTTTGGAAACACCATATATTTT | CASSTRVGTGGFGNTIYF
. | TRBJ1-4 | TRBV28 | many | TGTGGAGCGGGGGGGTCTAATGAAAAACTGTTTTTT | CGAGGSNEKLFF
TRBD2 | TRBJ2-7 | TRBV18 | . | TGTGCCAGCTCACCCGGGACTAGCGCGGTCTACGAGCAGTACTTC | CASSPGTSAVYEQYF